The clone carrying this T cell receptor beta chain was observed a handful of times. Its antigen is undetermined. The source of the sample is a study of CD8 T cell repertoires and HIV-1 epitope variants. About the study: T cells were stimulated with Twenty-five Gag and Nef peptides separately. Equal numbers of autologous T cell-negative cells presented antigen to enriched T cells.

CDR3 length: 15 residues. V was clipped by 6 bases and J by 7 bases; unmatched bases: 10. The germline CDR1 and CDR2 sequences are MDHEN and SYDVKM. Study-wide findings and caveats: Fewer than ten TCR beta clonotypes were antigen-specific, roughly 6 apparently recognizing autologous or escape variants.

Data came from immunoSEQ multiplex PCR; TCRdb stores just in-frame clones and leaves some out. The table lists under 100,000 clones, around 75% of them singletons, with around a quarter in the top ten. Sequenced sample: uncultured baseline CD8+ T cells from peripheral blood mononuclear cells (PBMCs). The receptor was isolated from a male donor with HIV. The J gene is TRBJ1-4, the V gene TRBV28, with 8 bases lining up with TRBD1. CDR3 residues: CASSEIQGAGEKLFF. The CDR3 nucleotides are TGTGCCAGCAGCGAGATCCAGGGGGCAGGTGAAAAACTGTTTTTT.